The source of this T cell receptor beta chain is a study of cytomegalovirus exposure and HLA in healthy donors. It was with 60 Vbeta and 13 Jbeta primers that the PCR ran. Assay: immunoSEQ multiplex PCR; the TCRdb copy retains only in-frame clones and omits some. The table lists roughly 120,000 clones, roughly 70% of them singletons. This clone was observed a few times. CDR1 is MNHNS, CDR2 SASEGT, per germline. The CDR3 is 15 amino acids. Trimming took 5 bases from V and 0 from J, leaving 11 bases between them. The chain joins TRBV6-1 to TRBJ1-3; D unresolved. Sequencing was performed on PBMCs. The TCR originated in a woman younger than 30 in good health and CMV-seronegative. For the CDR3, the DNA is TGTGCCAGCAGTAGCACAGTGAGCTCTGGAAACACCATATATTTT. Translated, it gives CASSSTVSSGNTIYF.